The 6 T cell receptor beta chains presented below share a single source sample, sequenced in a study of CD8+ T cells in alopecia areata. Treatment: oral pan-JAK inhibitor, 5-10 mg twice daily. Reverse transcribed after extraction, RNA yielded cDNA as the sequencing template. Only in-frame clones appear in the TCRdb table, and some are missing; sequencing was by immunoSEQ multiplex PCR. The data hold more than 85,000 clones, with approximately 66% observed a single time. The sequenced sample was CD8+ T cells sorted from blood, obtained at week 4, from a patient treated with tofacitinib. The receptors stem from a human donor with alopecia areata.

This clone occurred a few times. The chain joins TRBV29-1 to TRBJ2-1, with 8 bases lining up with TRBD2. The CDR3 has 13 residues. J was trimmed by 4 bases and V by 6 bases; bases with no gene match: 5. CDR1 and CDR2 (germline): SQVTM, ANQGSEA. CDR3 amino acids: CSVRSGDYNEQFF. In DNA form, the CDR3 reads TGCAGCGTCCGTAGCGGGGATTACAATGAGCAGTTCTTC.

The gene calls are TRBV5-6 and TRBJ2-6; D ambiguous. The germline V gene encodes CDR1 SGHDT and CDR2 YYEEEE. The length of the CDR3 is 14 residues. Trimming shortened V by 3 bases and J by 0 bases, and 4 bases separated the two germline ends. This CDR3 is CASSWGSGANVLTF. CDR3 DNA sequence: TGTGCCAGCAGCTGGGGCTCTGGGGCCAACGTCCTGACTTTC.

J is TRBJ2-7 and V is TRBV7-9; possible D gene TRBD1, 6 bases. In germline, CDR1 is SEHNR, CDR2 FQNEAQ (reference sequence). The V and J ends lost 4 bases and 5 bases respectively, with 12 bases between them. This CDR3 comprises 13 residues. Here the CDR3 reads CASSSTGTNEQYF. CDR3 coding DNA: TGTGCCAGCAGCTCCACAGGGACGAACGAGCAGTACTTC.

The genes are TRBV27 and TRBJ2-6; 9 bases match TRBD1. From germline, CDR1 is MNHEY and CDR2 SMNVEV (reference sequence). CDR3 length: 16 residues. V lost 4 bases, J lost 3 bases, and 4 bases stayed unmatched. CDR3 sequence (DNA): TGTGCCAGCAGTTGGACAGGGGAGCTTGGGGCCAACGTCCTGACTTTC. Amino acid sequence: CASSWTGELGANVLTF.

This chain connects TRBV27 to TRBJ2-1, with no clear D. The CDR3 is 14 residues long. Germline loops: CDR1 MNHEY, CDR2 SMNVEV (reference sequence). Trimming took off 10 bases at V and 3 bases at J, with 16 bases between the two ends. CDR3 coding DNA: TGTGCCACCGCGGTACGGAACCTCTACAATGAGCAGTTCTTC. It encodes CATAVRNLYNEQFF.

The chain couples TRBV13 to TRBJ1-4, with D uncertain. CDR1 is PRHDT and CDR2 is FYEKMQ in the germline V gene (reference sequence). The V gene lost 5 bases and the J gene lost 6 bases, with 13 bases spanning the gap. The CDR3 length is 14 residues. In DNA form, the CDR3 reads TGTGCCAGCAGCCCGACGGGAGGAGATGAAAAACTGTTTTTT. Translated: CASSPTGGDEKLFF.